The 5 T cell receptor beta chains listed next were all sequenced from one sample in a study of OX40 agonist ivuxolimab in advanced cancers. Method: immunoSEQ multiplex PCR; TCRdb's copy keeps in-frame clones and lacks some. The table records roughly 74,000 clones, 87% of them present only once. The sequences come from CD4+ or CD8+ T cells sorted from blood, collected in a trial of the OX40 agonist ivuxolimab. All receptors derive from an adult with an advanced solid tumor such as melanoma, head and neck, liver or kidney cancer.

This chain joins TRBV11-3 and TRBJ2-1, with 14 bases lining up with TRBD2. The CDR3 is made up of 17 amino acids. Losses at the gene ends were 0 bases for V and 4 bases for J; bases not matched to a gene: 2. Germline V gene lookup returns CDR1 SGHNT and CDR2 YENEEA. Here the CDR3 reads CASSLEGTSGGYNEQFF. DNA for the CDR3: TGTGCCAGCAGCTTAGAAGGGACTAGCGGGGGTTACAATGAGCAGTTCTTC.

The chain is built from TRBV7-8 and TRBJ2-3; 7 positions match TRBD2. Per germline, CDR1 SGHVS and CDR2 FQNEAQ. The trim removed 5 bases at V and 2 bases at J, leaving 7 bases unmatched. The CDR3 consists of 15 residues. The CDR3 DNA follows: TGTGCCAGCAGCCCAGGCAGACTAGCCACAGATACGCAGTATTTT. Encoded protein: CASSPGRLATDTQYF.

The rearrangement joins TRBV2 to TRBJ2-6, with no clear D. Trimming removed 7 bases from V and 3 bases from J, with 10 bases in between. The CDR3 is 14 residues long. Germline V gene data show CDR1 as SNHLY and CDR2 as FYNNEI. This chain's CDR3 is CASKKGSGANVLTF. The CDR3 DNA is TGTGCCAGCAAAAAGGGAAGTGGGGCCAACGTCCTGACTTTC.

The CDR3 nucleotides read TGTGCCATCAGTGAAGGGACTAGCGGGCCCACAGATACGCAGTATTTT. It is translated as CAISEGTSGPTDTQYF. The gene calls are TRBV10-3 and TRBJ2-3; 12 nucleotides line up with TRBD2. Per germline, CDR1 ENHRY and CDR2 SYGVKD. V was pared by 3 bases and J by 2 bases, with 3 bases of the junction left unmatched. This CDR3 is 16 amino acids long.

The chain links TRBV10-3 to TRBJ1-4, with 7 bases fitting TRBD1. This CDR3 is built from 14 residues. Germline CDR1 is ENHRY and CDR2 is SYGVKD. J was trimmed by 5 bases and V by 10 bases; bases with no gene match: 10. The CDR3 reads CATGVGQNNEKLFF. The CDR3 DNA reads TGTGCCACCGGGGTGGGACAGAACAATGAAAAACTGTTTTTT.